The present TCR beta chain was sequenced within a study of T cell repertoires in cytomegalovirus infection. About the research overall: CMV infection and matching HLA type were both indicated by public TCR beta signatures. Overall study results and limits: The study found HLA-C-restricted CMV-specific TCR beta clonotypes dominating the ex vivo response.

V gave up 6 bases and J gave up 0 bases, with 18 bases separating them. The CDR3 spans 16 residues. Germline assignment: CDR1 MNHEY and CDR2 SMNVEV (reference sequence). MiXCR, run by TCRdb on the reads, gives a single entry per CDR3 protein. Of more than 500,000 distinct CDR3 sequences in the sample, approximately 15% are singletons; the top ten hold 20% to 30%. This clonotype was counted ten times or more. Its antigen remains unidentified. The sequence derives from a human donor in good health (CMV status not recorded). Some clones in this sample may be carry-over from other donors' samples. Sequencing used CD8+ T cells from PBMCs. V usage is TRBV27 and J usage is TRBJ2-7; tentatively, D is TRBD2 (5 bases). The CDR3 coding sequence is TGTGCCAGCAGAAAATACGAGGGAACAGACTCCTACGAGCAGTACTTC. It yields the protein CASRKYEGTDSYEQYF.